These 29 T cell receptor beta chains share one sample of origin, sequenced in a study of response to subunit inactivated influenza vaccine. TCRdb independently ran MiXCR on the RT-PCR reads; one entry per CDR3 protein. The sample carries more than 600,000 distinct CDR3 sequences, 18% recorded once. Here the sequenced sample was PBMCs from blood, taken roughly 5 days after vaccination. The receptors originated from a man aged 45 to 65 who received an inactivated influenza vaccine.

The genes are TRBV21-1 and TRBJ2-7; TRBD1, the D gene given by the table, was not confirmed from the DNA. TRBV21-1 is shown as a pseudogene. CDR3 length: 16 residues. The CDR3 region is CASSGLAGASFDEQYF. CDR3 in DNA: TGTGCCAGCAGCGGGCTGGCGGGGGCGAGCTTCGACGAGCAGTACTTC.

This chain uses TRBV2 with TRBJ2-1; the D is unclear. This CDR3 has 14 residues. The germline CDR1 and CDR2 sequences are SNHLY and FYNNEI. Trimming left V 4 bases short and J 8 bases short, with 15 bases between. Here the CDR3 reads CASSAATRSHEQFF. CDR3 DNA sequence: TGTGCCAGCAGTGCGGCTACCCGCAGCCATGAGCAGTTCTTC.

V gene TRBV20-1 combines with J gene TRBJ1-6; D ambiguous. Germline V gene sequence: CDR1 DFQATT, CDR2 SNEGSKA (reference sequence). This CDR3 is built from 14 residues. V lost 6 bases, J lost 7 bases, and 16 bases lay in between. The CDR3 DNA is TGCAGTGCCCTCGATCCAACCCCAAATTCACCCCTCCACTTT. This codes for CSALDPTPNSPLHF.

There are many counts of this clonotype. V usage is TRBV18 and J usage is TRBJ2-2; D ambiguous. The CDR3 has 14 amino acids. Germline V gives CDR1 KGHSH, CDR2 LQKENI. V was trimmed by 1 base and J by 3 bases, leaving 6 bases between them. The CDR3 sequence: CASSPLRDTGELFF. CDR3 in DNA: TGTGCCAGCTCACCACTTAGGGACACCGGGGAGCTGTTTTTT.

A few counts support this clonotype. The chain combines TRBV20-1 with TRBJ2-5, with unresolved D. The V end was cut by 6 bases, the J end by 4 bases, with 15 bases between. Germline CDR1 is DFQATT and CDR2 is SNEGSKA (reference sequence). CDR3 length equals 13 residues. CDR3 sequence reads: CSANGPLGETQYF. The DNA for the CDR3 is TGCAGTGCGAACGGGCCCTTGGGAGAGACCCAGTACTTC.

The V gene is TRBV7-9, the J gene TRBJ1-2; 9 bases match TRBD1. CDR1 and CDR2 (germline): SEHNR, FQNEAQ (reference sequence). CDR3 length: 16 residues. Unmatched junction bases numbered 12, after V lost 7 bases and J lost 3 bases. The CDR3 loop reads CASTPSGTGSHYGYTF. The CDR3, as DNA: TGTGCCAGCACCCCGTCCGGGACAGGGTCTCACTATGGCTACACCTTC.

Only a few counts were recorded for this clonotype. The chain uses TRBV20-1 and TRBJ2-7, with TRBD1 identical over 8 bases. CDR3 length equals 15 residues. The ends lost 1 base at V and 3 bases at J; junction bases unmatched: 8. From germline, CDR1 is DFQATT and CDR2 SNEGSKA (reference sequence). CDR3 coding DNA: TGCAGTGCTAGAGGACGACAGGGGACCGTCTACGAGCAGTACTTC. As protein: CSARGRQGTVYEQYF.

This clonotype was seen repeatedly, ten times or more. This chain joins TRBV20-1 and TRBJ1-2; a possible D gene is TRBD1 (5 bases). This CDR3 has 11 residues. V was pared by 6 bases and J by 8 bases, with 13 bases between. CDR1 and CDR2 (germline): DFQATT, SNEGSKA (reference sequence). CDR3 DNA sequence: TGCAGTGCGGACCGCGGGGGAGGCTACACCTTC. Encoded protein: CSADRGGGYTF.

The CDR3 region has the DNA TGTGCCAGCAGGGCTTTGAGTGAGCAGTTCTTC. Protein sequence: CASRALSEQFF. The chain carries TRBV6-6 and TRBJ2-1; D uncertain. The CDR3 is 11 amino acids. V was trimmed by 6 bases and J by 9 bases, leaving 9 bases between them. The V gene's germline CDR1 is MNHNY and CDR2 SVGAGI (reference sequence).

This clonotype was detected a few times. This chain uses TRBV27 with TRBJ2-7; the D gene is possibly TRBD1 (5 bases). The germline gives CDR1 MNHEY, CDR2 SMNVEV (reference sequence). This CDR3 is 14 amino acids long. V was cut by 7 bases and J by 0 bases, with 13 bases left in between. The CDR3 sequence is CASTYPDNSYEQYF. The CDR3 region has the DNA TGTGCCAGCACCTACCCGGACAACTCCTACGAGCAGTACTTC.

The gene calls are TRBV7-2 and TRBJ2-5; the D gene is possibly TRBD1 (6 bases). Germline-derived CDR1 and CDR2 are SGHTA and FQGNSA. This CDR3 region has 15 residues. V lost 8 bases and J 0 bases, leaving 16 bases between the germline ends. The CDR3, as DNA: TGTGCCAGCGGGATCGGGACACGGGACCAAGAGACCCAGTACTTC. The encoded protein is CASGIGTRDQETQYF.

The chain uses TRBV18 and TRBJ2-3, with unresolved D. The CDR3 extends over 17 amino acids. Trimming took 1 base from V and 0 from J, leaving 14 bases between them. Germline CDR1 is KGHSH and CDR2 is LQKENI. CDR3 nucleotides: TGTGCCAGCTCACCACTACAGACTGTACCTAGCACAGATACGCAGTATTTT. This sequence encodes CASSPLQTVPSTDTQYF.

This clonotype appeared once. The V call is TRBV28, the J call TRBJ2-7; the match to TRBD1 covers 7 bases. After removal of 6 bases from V and 6 bases from J, the junction contained 17 bases not matched to a gene. This CDR3 region has 16 residues. The V gene's germline CDR1 is MDHEN and CDR2 SYDVKM. DNA for the CDR3: TGTGCCAGCAGCTCCGGACAGGAGGTGTTGGGTCGCGAGCAGTACTTC. It encodes CASSSGQEVLGREQYF. Using reference TRBV28 and TRBJ2-7 for the parts outside the CDR3, the full variable domain is DVKVTQSSRYLVKRTGEKVFLECVQDMDHENMFWYRQDPGLGLRLIYFSYDVKMKEKGDIPEGYSVSREKKERFSLILESASTNQTSMYLCASSSGQEVLGREQYFGPGTRLTVT.

This clonotype was observed at least ten times. V and J are TRBV6-2 or TRBV6-3 and TRBJ1-1; perhaps TRBD1 as D (6 bases). The CDR3 is 15 residues long. CDR1 is MNHEY and CDR2 is SVGEGT in the germline V gene. Trimming pared 4 bases from V and 4 bases from J, leaving 16 bases between. Written as DNA, the CDR3 is TGTGCCAGCAGTTCTCAGGGGTACACGATCACTGAAGCTTTCTTT. Its translation: CASSSQGYTITEAFF.

The rearrangement uses TRBV14 and TRBJ2-1; the D is unclear. Germline values: CDR1 SGHDN, CDR2 FVKESK. The CDR3 loop spans 17 amino acids. V lost 1 base and J lost 0, with 13 bases in between. Here the CDR3 DNA reads TGTGCCAGCAGCCAAGTTCGCGGTCCTAGCTCCTACAATGAGCAGTTCTTC. This gives the protein CASSQVRGPSSYNEQFF.

This clonotype appeared a few times. This rearrangement joins TRBV13 to TRBJ2-6, with D unresolved. The germline gives CDR1 PRHDT, CDR2 FYEKMQ (reference sequence). V lost 2 bases and J 0 bases, leaving 14 bases between the germline ends. CDR3 length: 18 amino acids. CDR3 in DNA: TGTGCCAGCAGCTTATCTCCCCCACTTTCCTCTGGGGCCAACGTCCTGACTTTC. This gives the protein CASSLSPPLSSGANVLTF. Full variable domain (rest looked up from reference TRBV13 and TRBJ2-6): AAGVIQSPRHLIKEKRETATLKCYPIPRHDTVYWYQQGPGQDPQFLISFYEKMQSDKGSIPDRFSAQQFSDYHSELNMSSLELGDSALYFCASSLSPPLSSGANVLTFGAGSRLTVL.

This rearrangement joins TRBV20-1 to TRBJ2-1; D is possibly TRBD1 or TRBD2 (5 bases each). V lost 3 bases to trimming and J lost 3 bases, with 18 bases between them. CDR3 size: 16 residues. Per the germline V gene, CDR1 is DFQATT and CDR2 is SNEGSKA (reference sequence). The CDR3 reads CSASGASWADYNEQFF. The CDR3 DNA sequence: TGCAGTGCTAGCGGGGCTAGTTGGGCTGACTACAATGAGCAGTTCTTC.

Many counts were recorded for this clonotype. V is TRBV29-1 and J is TRBJ1-1; D call uncertain. Germline V gene data show CDR1 as SQVTM and CDR2 as ANQGSEA. The V end was cut by 3 bases, the J end by 1 base, with 9 bases between. This CDR3 spans 13 amino acids. CDR3: CSVESWENTEAFF. The CDR3 region has the DNA TGCAGCGTTGAGAGTTGGGAGAACACTGAAGCTTTCTTT. The entire variable domain, with the rest obtained from reference TRBV29-1 and TRBJ1-1, is as follows: SAVISQKPSRDICQRGTSLTIQCQVDSQVTMMFWYRQQPGQSLTLIATANQGSEATYESGFVIDKFPISRPNLTFSTLTVSNMSPEDSSIYLCSVESWENTEAFFGQGTRLTVV.

The chain employs TRBV4-1 and TRBJ2-1; tentative D call: TRBD2 (6 bases). CDR3 length equals 15 residues. Between the trimmed V and J ends, which lost 1 base and 9 bases, there was a span of 16 bases. Germline V gene data show CDR1 as MGHRA and CDR2 as YSYEKL. The DNA of the CDR3 is TGCGCCAGCAGCCAAGGGTTGGAGGGCCTAAGTGAGCAGTTCTTC. It specifies CASSQGLEGLSEQFF.

V usage is TRBV5-1 and J usage is TRBJ2-1; the match to TRBD2 covers 9 bases. Germline V gives CDR1 SGHRS, CDR2 YFSETQ. The CDR3 extends over 16 amino acids. Losses at the gene ends were 1 base for V and 3 bases for J; bases not matched to a gene: 5. The CDR3 spells CASSLTGTSSYNEQFF. For the CDR3, the DNA is TGCGCCAGCAGCTTGACCGGGACTAGCAGCTACAATGAGCAGTTCTTC.

This clonotype was detected ten times or more. This chain joins TRBV9 and TRBJ2-3; TRBD1 matches 7 bases. The CDR3 is 15 amino acids. The germline gives CDR1 SGDLS, CDR2 YYNGEE. The V segment lost 0 bases and the J segment 3 bases; nucleotides outside the gene matches: 4. The CDR3 DNA follows: TGTGCCAGCAGCGTAGGAGGGGGCGGAACAGATACGCAGTATTTT. Encoded protein: CASSVGGGGTDTQYF.

The chain recombines TRBV4-1 with TRBJ2-3; no reliable D call. The V gene lost 2 bases and the J gene lost 6 bases, with 15 bases spanning the gap. CDR1 is MGHRA and CDR2 is YSYEKL in the germline V gene. The CDR3 has 15 amino acids. The CDR3 region is CASSQKAPYGDTQYF. CDR3 DNA sequence: TGCGCCAGCAGCCAAAAGGCCCCCTACGGGGATACGCAGTATTTT.

This clonotype was observed a few times. The gene calls are TRBV2 and TRBJ2-7, with 7 nucleotides matching TRBD2. Trimming took 8 bases from V and 0 from J; bases not matched to a gene: 13. The CDR3 is made up of 16 amino acids. Germline V lookup: CDR1 SNHLY, CDR2 FYNNEI. In nucleotides, the CDR3 is TGTGCCAGCGAAGGCCGAACTAGCGAGGACTCCTACGAGCAGTACTTC. It codes for CASEGRTSEDSYEQYF. Full variable domain (missing parts from reference TRBV2 and TRBJ2-7): EPEVTQTPSHQVTQMGQEVILRCVPISNHLYFYWYRQILGQKVEFLVSFYNNEISEKSEIFDDQFSVERPDGSNFTLKIRSTKLEDSAMYFCASEGRTSEDSYEQYFGPGTRLTVT.

In this sample, this clonotype turned up a few times. This rearrangement joins TRBV2 to TRBJ2-7, with D unclear. Looked up from germline, CDR1 is SNHLY and CDR2 is FYNNEI. The CDR3 totals 13 residues. Trimming shortened V by 7 bases and J by 2 bases, and 12 bases separated the two germline ends. CDR3 coding DNA: TGTGCCAGCAAGGCGACCAAGACCTACGAGCAGTACTTC. Its protein product is CASKATKTYEQYF. Filled out from reference TRBV2 and TRBJ2-7, the complete variable domain reads EPEVTQTPSHQVTQMGQEVILRCVPISNHLYFYWYRQILGQKVEFLVSFYNNEISEKSEIFDDQFSVERPDGSNFTLKIRSTKLEDSAMYFCASKATKTYEQYFGPGTRLTVT.

The chain joins TRBV15 to TRBJ2-1; 8 nucleotides align to TRBD2. Germline V gene sequence: CDR1 LNHNV, CDR2 YYDKDF (reference sequence). The CDR3 sequence is 16 residues long. V dropped 8 bases and J dropped 0; count of bases not matched to a gene: 9. The CDR3 sequence: CATVGTSGDSYNEQFF. The CDR3 nucleotides read TGTGCCACCGTCGGCACTAGCGGAGACTCCTACAATGAGCAGTTCTTC.

This clonotype appeared a few times. The J gene is TRBJ2-3, the V gene TRBV7-8; TRBD1 is a possible D gene (6 bases). The CDR3 covers 15 residues. Trimming pared 6 bases from V and 0 bases from J, leaving 13 bases between. Germline-derived CDR1 and CDR2 are SGHVS and FQNEAQ. The CDR3 DNA follows: TGTGCCAGCAGTCGACAGGTCGGCAGCACAGATACGCAGTATTTT. This translates into CASSRQVGSTDTQYF.

Ten or more counts support this clonotype. The genes are TRBV4-3 and TRBJ2-1; 8 positions agree with TRBD1. This CDR3 has 15 residues. The germline V gene encodes CDR1 LGHNA and CDR2 YSLEER. With 3 bases clipped from V and 8 bases from J, the junction kept 9 bases outside the gene matches. Here the CDR3 DNA reads TGCGCCAGCAGCCATCCCGGGACAGGCGGCGATGAGCAGTTCTTC. Encoded protein: CASSHPGTGGDEQFF.

The chain links TRBV3-1 to TRBJ2-3; possibly TRBD2 for D (5 bases). Between the trimmed V and J ends, which lost 6 bases and 3 bases, there was a span of 13 bases. CDR1 is LGHDT and CDR2 is YNNKEL in the germline V gene (reference sequence). CDR3 length: 14 residues. The CDR3 loop is CASRGSAQTDTQYF. The CDR3 DNA sequence: TGTGCCAGCAGAGGTAGCGCCCAGACAGATACGCAGTATTTT.

This chain uses TRBV7-3 with TRBJ2-1; D remains ambiguous. This CDR3 has 18 amino acids. Trimming removed 4 bases from V and 2 bases from J, with 21 bases in between. Germline CDR1 is SGHTA and CDR2 is FQGTGA. The CDR3 sequence is CASSSYQSPLGTYNEQFF. The CDR3 DNA reads TGTGCCAGCAGCTCGTACCAATCCCCTCTGGGGACCTACAATGAGCAGTTCTTC.